These 16 T cell receptor beta chains originate from one sample sequenced in a study of blood T cell repertoires in COVID-19. Profiling relied on immunoSEQ multiplex PCR, and the TCRdb table lists in-frame clones only, not all of them. The table includes 200,000 or so clones, roughly 80% detected once. Sequencing was carried out using PBMCs or T cells enriched from blood (not recorded which). These TCRs come from a middle-aged man who had recovered from COVID-19.

This clone has a handful of counts. V and J are TRBV15 and TRBJ1-1, with TRBD1 as a possible D gene (6 bases). Germline CDR1 LNHNV, CDR2 YYDKDF (reference sequence). V dropped 0 bases and J dropped 1 base, with 15 bases sitting between them. The CDR3 extends over 17 amino acids. CDR3: CATSRDEVWTENTEAFF. The CDR3, as DNA: TGTGCCACCAGCAGAGATGAGGTTTGGACAGAGAACACTGAAGCTTTCTTT.

The gene calls are TRBV1 and TRBJ1-2; the D call TRBD1 from the table was never checked on the DNA. TRBV1 is a listed pseudogene. This CDR3 region has 17 residues. The CDR3 sequence: CTSSQEETGERNYGYTF. For the CDR3, the DNA is TGCACCAGCAGCCAAGAGGAGACAGGGGAACGGAACTATGGCTACACCTTC.

This chain joins TRBV4-1 and TRBJ2-5; D gene uncertain. The CDR3 contains 14 residues. V lost 1 base to trimming and J lost 3 bases, with 9 bases between them. CDR1 and CDR2 from the germline V gene are MGHRA and YSYEKL. CDR3 loop: CASSQGSPEETQYF. The CDR3 bases are TGCGCCAGCAGCCAAGGGAGCCCCGAAGAGACCCAGTACTTC.

This chain joins TRBV5-1 and TRBJ1-1; tentative D call: TRBD1 (5 bases). CDR3 size: 17 residues. Germline assignment: CDR1 SGHRS and CDR2 YFSETQ. Trimming cost V 0 bases and J 1 base, with 16 bases left between them. The CDR3 is CASSLASYRTRNTEAFF. CDR3 DNA: TGCGCCAGCAGCTTGGCCTCCTATAGGACAAGGAACACTGAAGCTTTCTTT.

V is TRBV7-8 and J is TRBJ1-1; D gene uncertain. V dropped 5 bases and J dropped 1 base, with 20 bases sitting between them. CDR1 and CDR2 (germline): SGHVS, FQNEAQ. The CDR3 has 17 amino acids. The DNA of the CDR3 is TGTGCCAGCAGCCGAAGACCAGGACGGGAGTCGAACACTGAAGCTTTCTTT. Amino acid sequence: CASSRRPGRESNTEAFF.

The rearrangement uses TRBV19 and TRBJ2-2; no definite D call. CDR1 and CDR2 (germline): LNHDA, SQIVND (reference sequence). The CDR3 sequence is 12 residues long. Trimming shortened V by 9 bases and J by 4 bases, and 9 bases separated the two germline ends. CDR3 sequence reads: CARPSGTGELFF. For the CDR3, the DNA is TGTGCCAGACCGTCGGGCACCGGGGAGCTGTTTTTT.

The rearrangement joins TRBV9 to TRBJ2-7; D not certain. CDR1 and CDR2 (germline): SGDLS, YYNGEE. V lost 0 bases and J lost 6, with 7 bases in between. The CDR3 length is 12 residues. CDR3 DNA: TGTGCCAGCAGCGTAGCTAATGCCGAGCAGTACTTC. Translated: CASSVANAEQYF.

The sample holds one count of this clone. This chain joins TRBV6-5 and TRBJ1-6; the match to TRBD1 covers 12 bases. Germline CDR1 and CDR2: MNHEY and SVGAGI. The CDR3 totals 15 residues. Unmatched junction bases numbered 2, after V lost 5 bases and J lost 6 bases. CDR3 sequence reads: CASSRDRGLNSPLHF. The CDR3 coding sequence is TGTGCCAGCAGTAGGGACAGGGGGCTTAATTCACCCCTCCACTTT.

The J gene is TRBJ2-2, the V gene TRBV19, with 9 bases identical to TRBD1. The CDR3 extends over 13 amino acids. Per germline, CDR1 LNHDA and CDR2 SQIVND (reference sequence). J lost 7 bases, V lost 10 bases, and 7 bases had no gene match. The CDR3 sequence: CATRDRVSGELFF. Written as DNA, the CDR3 is TGTGCCACCCGGGACAGGGTTAGCGGGGAGCTGTTTTTT.

The chain employs TRBV24-1 and TRBJ1-2, with D unresolved. Trimming pared 4 bases from V and 7 bases from J, leaving 6 bases between. CDR3 size: 11 residues. Germline V gene sequence: CDR1 KGHDR, CDR2 SFDVKD. The CDR3 sequence is CATSDPRGYTF. The CDR3 DNA is TGTGCCACCAGTGACCCGCGTGGCTACACCTTC.

This chain joins TRBV7-9 and TRBJ1-4; no reliable D call. V was cut by 4 bases and J by 8 bases, with 5 bases left in between. The germline V gene encodes CDR1 SEHNR and CDR2 FQNEAQ (reference sequence). This CDR3 has 11 residues. The CDR3 sequence is CASSSGEKLFF. The CDR3 region has the DNA TGTGCCAGCAGCTCAGGCGAAAAACTGTTTTTT.

The chain uses TRBV7-8 and TRBJ2-5; tentatively, D is TRBD1 (6 bases). Germline-derived CDR1 and CDR2 are SGHVS and FQNEAQ. V was pared by 5 bases and J by 2 bases, with 15 bases between. This CDR3 region has 15 residues. CDR3 coding DNA: TGTGCCAGCAGCCAAGGGACACAATTACAAGAGACCCAGTACTTC. Translation: CASSQGTQLQETQYF.

The rearrangement joins TRBV7-8 to TRBJ2-1, with D possibly being TRBD2 (6 bases). CDR1 is SGHVS and CDR2 is FQNEAQ in the germline V gene. The CDR3 is 15 residues long. V was cut by 5 bases and J by 4 bases, with 15 bases left in between. The CDR3, as DNA: TGTGCCAGCAGCCCGCGGGACGGATTTTACAATGAGCAGTTCTTC. Translating it yields CASSPRDGFYNEQFF.

V and J are TRBV20-1 and TRBJ2-1; 8 bases line up with TRBD2. After removal of 3 bases from V and 5 bases from J, the junction contained 9 bases not matched to a gene. The germline CDR1 and CDR2 sequences are DFQATT and SNEGSKA (reference sequence). The CDR3 totals 15 residues. The chain's CDR3 is CSASEPGGAHNEQFF. CDR3 sequence (DNA): TGCAGTGCTAGTGAGCCGGGGGGGGCCCACAATGAGCAGTTCTTC.

The V gene is TRBV19, the J gene TRBJ1-5; TRBD1 might be the D (6 bases). V dropped 5 bases and J dropped 0 bases, with 14 bases sitting between them. The CDR3 has 16 residues. Per germline, CDR1 LNHDA and CDR2 SQIVND (reference sequence). CDR3 DNA: TGTGCCAGTAGTGAAGTGGCAGGGGATAGCAATCAGCCCCAGCATTTT. Translation gives CASSEVAGDSNQPQHF.

This chain links TRBV19 with TRBJ1-2, with TRBD1 matching over 7 bases. Germline trimming cut 5 bases from V and 4 bases from J; bases unmatched to any gene: 16. This CDR3 has 17 residues. Per the germline V gene, CDR1 is LNHDA and CDR2 is SQIVND (reference sequence). The DNA of the CDR3 is TGTGCCAGTAGTGGACGGACAGGACAAACACCAAGCTATGGCTACACCTTC. It encodes CASSGRTGQTPSYGYTF. The full variable domain, completed using reference TRBV19 and TRBJ1-2, is DGGITQSPKYLFRKEGQNVTLSCEQNLNHDAMYWYRQDPGQGLRLIYYSQIVNDFQKGDIAEGYSVSREKKESFPLTVTSAQKNPTAFYLCASSGRTGQTPSYGYTFGSGTRLTVV.